Each of the 16 T cell receptor beta chains below was sequenced from the same sample in a study of cytomegalovirus exposure and HLA in healthy donors. TCRdb's table, derived via immunoSEQ multiplex PCR, lists solely in-frame clones and lacks some. The data contain about 190,000 clones, 80% to 85% of them singletons. What was sequenced was PBMCs. The receptors derive from a woman under 30 in good health and CMV-seropositive.

This chain links TRBV5-4 with TRBJ2-7; D is ambiguous. The V gene's germline CDR1 is SGHNT and CDR2 YYREEE (reference sequence). V shed 1 base and J shed 7 bases, with 12 bases lying between them. The CDR3 length is 13 residues. CDR3 in DNA: TGTGCCAGCAGCTTGATCGAGCAGAGGGAGCAGTACTTC. Translating it yields CASSLIEQREQYF.

This clone was found a few times. This chain joins TRBV6-5 and TRBJ1-1; D may be TRBD1 (5 bases). Germline CDR1 and CDR2: MNHEY and SVGAGI. V dropped 6 bases and J dropped 8 bases, with 10 bases sitting between them. This CDR3 has 11 residues. Here the CDR3 reads CASSSRQEAFF. CDR3 DNA: TGTGCCAGCAGCTCAAGACAGGAAGCTTTCTTT.

The V gene is TRBV5-6, the J gene TRBJ1-3; D may be TRBD1 (6 bases). The germline V and J ends were trimmed by 0 bases and 0 bases, with 16 bases remaining between them. CDR3 length: 18 amino acids. Germline V lookup: CDR1 SGHDT, CDR2 YYEEEE. CDR3 in DNA: TGTGCCAGCAGCTTGGGGGGCAGGGGCCGAGCCTCTGGAAACACCATATATTTT. Amino acid sequence: CASSLGGRGRASGNTIYF.

The V and J genes are TRBV28 and TRBJ1-4, with D possibly being TRBD1 (6 bases). This CDR3 region has 17 residues. Looked up from germline, CDR1 is MDHEN and CDR2 is SYDVKM. V shed 5 bases and J shed 7 bases, with 23 bases lying between them. CDR3 amino acids: CASSPYPTGKRSEKLFF. CDR3 in DNA: TGTGCCAGCAGTCCATACCCTACAGGGAAGAGAAGTGAAAAACTGTTTTTT.

The V gene is TRBV19, the J gene TRBJ2-7; D perhaps matches TRBD1 (6 bases). V shed 4 bases and J shed 1 base, with 11 bases lying between them. This CDR3 region has 14 residues. The germline gives CDR1 LNHDA, CDR2 SQIVND (reference sequence). CDR3 amino acids: CASSNRDGSYEQYF. The CDR3 nucleotides are TGTGCCAGTAGTAACAGGGACGGATCCTACGAGCAGTACTTC.

About this clone: Other DNA sequences from this sample encode an identical CDR3 as well. The chain has TRBV7-2 and TRBJ2-3; D is uncertain. V dropped 2 bases and J dropped 3 bases, with 3 bases sitting between them. The CDR3 consists of 12 residues. Germline V gene data show CDR1 as SGHTA and CDR2 as FQGNSA. The CDR3 DNA sequence: TGTGCCAGCAGCTTACGTACAGATACGCAGTATTTT. It is translated as CASSLRTDTQYF.

This sequence joins TRBV19 and TRBJ2-7; the D gene is possibly TRBD2 (5 bases). CDR1 and CDR2 (germline): LNHDA, SQIVND (reference sequence). The CDR3 sequence is 14 residues long. V was pared by 4 bases and J by 0 bases, with 10 bases between. CDR3 sequence (DNA): TGTGCCAGTAGTAGTGCGGGTTTCTCCTACGAGCAGTACTTC. The encoded protein is CASSSAGFSYEQYF.

With regard to this clone: The junction shows a germline mismatch at one end, possibly a read error. The chain is built from TRBV5-1 and TRBJ1-1; possibly TRBD1 for D (6 bases). The CDR3 contains 14 residues. Germline loops: CDR1 SGHRS, CDR2 YFSETQ. CDR3 bases: TGTGCCAGCAGCCCCGGGACATTTAACACTGAAGCTTTCTTT. It is translated as CASSPGTFNTEAFF.

The CDR3 region has the DNA TGTGCCAGCAGCCCCAGTAGACACGGAAACACCATATATTTT. It encodes CASSPSRHGNTIYF. V and J are TRBV9 and TRBJ1-3, with D unresolved. Germline CDR1 reads SGDLS; CDR2 reads YYNGEE. CDR3 length equals 14 residues. Trimming shortened V by 4 bases and J by 4 bases, and 12 bases separated the two germline ends.

V gene TRBV19 combines with J gene TRBJ2-1, with a possible D match to TRBD2 (6 bases). With 7 bases removed from V and 0 bases from J, the gap between germline ends came to 10 bases. The CDR3 is 14 amino acids. Germline lookup yields CDR1 LNHDA and CDR2 SQIVND (reference sequence). CDR3 sequence: CASNGGRSYNEQFF. The CDR3 DNA follows: TGTGCCAGTAACGGGGGTCGCTCCTACAATGAGCAGTTCTTC.

The chain employs TRBV25-1 and TRBJ2-2, with a weak D call TRBD2 (6 bases). V was cut by 2 bases and J by 5 bases, with 9 bases left in between. Germline-derived CDR1 and CDR2 are MGHDK and SYGVNS. The CDR3 totals 14 residues. The CDR3 loop is CASSESGLTGELFF. DNA for the CDR3: TGTGCCAGCAGTGAAAGCGGGCTGACCGGGGAGCTGTTTTTT.

The rearrangement joins TRBV9 to TRBJ1-1; possibly TRBD1 for D (6 bases). The CDR3 runs 14 residues. Trimming pared 3 bases from V and 1 base from J, leaving 10 bases between. Germline CDR1 SGDLS, CDR2 YYNGEE. CDR3 region: CASSAGGGNTEAFF. Here the CDR3 DNA reads TGTGCCAGCAGCGCTGGGGGCGGGAACACTGAAGCTTTCTTT.

This clone was observed a single time. The rearrangement uses TRBV11-3 and TRBJ2-5; D gene ambiguous. Deletions cut 4 bases from V and 0 bases from J, with 12 bases between. Germline CDR1 is SGHNT and CDR2 is YENEEA. The CDR3 has 15 residues. Here the CDR3 DNA reads TGTGCCAGCAGCTCAGGTTCAACAAACCAAGAGACCCAGTACTTC. Protein product: CASSSGSTNQETQYF. The whole variable domain, filled in from reference TRBV11-3 and TRBJ2-5, reads EAGVVQSPRYKIIEKKQPVAFWCNPISGHNTLYWYLQNLGQGPELLIRYENEEAVDDSQLPKDRFSAERLKGVDSTLKIQPAELGDSAVYLCASSSGSTNQETQYFGPGTRLLVL.

The chain employs TRBV5-4 and TRBJ2-1; 13 bases map to TRBD2. The germline CDR1 and CDR2 sequences are SGHNT and YYREEE (reference sequence). The CDR3 totals 15 residues. V lost 4 bases to trimming and J lost 7 bases; unmatched junction nucleotides: 5. CDR3 DNA: TGTGCCAGCAGCGGGACTAGCGGGGCTTTTAATGAGCAGTTCTTC. Its translation is CASSGTSGAFNEQFF.

This clone was seen a single time. CDR3 sequence reads: CASTTDGGTEAFF. DNA of the CDR3: TGCGCCAGCACAACGGACGGGGGCACTGAAGCTTTCTTT. V usage is TRBV10-1 and J usage is TRBJ1-1, with D perhaps matching TRBD1 (5 bases). Germline assignment: CDR1 WNHNN and CDR2 SYGVQD (reference sequence). Between the trimmed V and J ends, which lost 7 bases and 4 bases, there was a span of 13 bases. This CDR3 has 13 residues.

The chain combines TRBV5-6 with TRBJ2-2; 10 positions agree with TRBD1. The CDR3 loop spans 14 amino acids. The trim removed 4 bases at V and 7 bases at J, leaving 4 bases unmatched. Germline CDR1 is SGHDT and CDR2 is YYEEEE. The CDR3 loop is CASSVDRGNGELFF. CDR3 DNA sequence: TGTGCCAGCAGCGTGGACAGGGGGAACGGGGAGCTGTTTTTT.